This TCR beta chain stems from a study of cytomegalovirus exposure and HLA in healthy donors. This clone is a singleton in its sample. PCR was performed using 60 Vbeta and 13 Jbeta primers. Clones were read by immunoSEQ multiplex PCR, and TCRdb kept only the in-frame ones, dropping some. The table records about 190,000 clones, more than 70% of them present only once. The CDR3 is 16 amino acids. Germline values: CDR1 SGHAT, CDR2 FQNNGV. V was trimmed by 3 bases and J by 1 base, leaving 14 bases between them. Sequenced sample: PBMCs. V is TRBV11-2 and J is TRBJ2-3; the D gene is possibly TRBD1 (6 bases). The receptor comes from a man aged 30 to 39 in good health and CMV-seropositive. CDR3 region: CASSFRQDPGTDTQYF. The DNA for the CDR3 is TGTGCCAGCAGCTTCCGACAGGACCCAGGCACAGATACGCAGTATTTT.